This T cell receptor (beta chain) appears in the sequencing data of a study of T cell responses to AZD1222 COVID-19 vaccine. In germline, CDR1 is KGHSH, CDR2 LQKENI. Deletions cut 3 bases from V and 7 bases from J, with 10 bases between. This CDR3 region has 13 residues. Generated by immunoSEQ multiplex PCR, the TCRdb table keeps only in-frame clones and is missing some. The sample has around 100,000 clones; more than 70% are singletons. Worth noting for this clone: Its antigen is currently unknown.

Study-level results: Baseline testing showed seropositivity in only a handful of AZD1222 recipients.

The chain carries TRBV18 and TRBJ2-1, with D tentatively TRBD1 (6 bases). Sequences were derived from peripheral blood, sampled on day 0 of MenACWY control vaccination. This receptor was identified in an adult in good health. This CDR3 is CASSPDRRNEQFF. The CDR3 bases are TGTGCCAGCTCACCCGACAGGAGGAATGAGCAGTTCTTC.